The T cell receptor (beta chain) described here comes from a study of CD8 T cells in ankylosing spondylitis. The authors made TCR beta libraries by quantitative 5'-RACE with molecular barcodes. TCRdb fed the 5' RACE reads into MiXCR, producing one record per CDR3 protein. The sample yields fewer than 650,000 distinct CDR3 sequences, roughly an eighth seen once. Germline V gene data show CDR1 as DFQATT and CDR2 as SNEGSKA (reference sequence). V was pared by 4 bases and J by 4 bases, with 2 bases of the junction left unmatched. This CDR3 region has 14 residues. Concerning this clonotype itself: Its antigen remains unknown.

Findings and limits, study-wide: Clones linked to the disease showed a CD8+ phenotype. They occurred at relatively low frequencies in peripheral blood. Made up of several highly homologous variants, a TCR beta motif appeared characteristic of ankylosing spondylitis blood. Researchers reportedly found disease-linked clones significantly enriched in matched ankylosing spondylitis synovial fluid. Previously reported in reactive arthritis synovial fluid and blood were some of the motif variants.

Sequencing input: blood, either unsorted or a sorted T cell fraction (not recorded which). This sequence was found in a male donor with ankylosing spondylitis. The rearrangement joins TRBV20-1 to TRBJ2-2, with 11 positions matching TRBD2. CDR3: CSATGTSGTGELFF. CDR3 coding DNA: TGCAGTGCTACAGGGACTAGCGGCACCGGGGAGCTGTTTTTT.